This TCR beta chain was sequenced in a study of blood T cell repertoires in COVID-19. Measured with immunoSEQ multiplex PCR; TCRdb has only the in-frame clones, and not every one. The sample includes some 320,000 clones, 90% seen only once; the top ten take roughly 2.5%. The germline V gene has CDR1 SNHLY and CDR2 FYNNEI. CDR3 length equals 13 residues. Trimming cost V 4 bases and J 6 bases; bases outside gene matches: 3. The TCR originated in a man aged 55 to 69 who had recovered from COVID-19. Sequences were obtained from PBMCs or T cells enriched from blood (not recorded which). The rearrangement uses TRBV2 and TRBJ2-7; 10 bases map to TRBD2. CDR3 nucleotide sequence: TGTGCCAGCAGTGGCGGACTAGCGGTCGAGCAGTACTTC. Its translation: CASSGGLAVEQYF.